The T cell receptor (beta chain) under discussion was sequenced for a study of spatial heterogeneity in lung cancer. Study as a whole: PBMC collected at follow-up were sequenced when available, a median of around two years after resection. Detection consistently yielded more beta chains than alpha chains.

Time point meaning: blood at routine non-recurrence follow-up after resection. Whole RNA, which was extracted from tumor, nontumor lung tissue or frozen PBMC, was sequenced without any cell sorting. A single record per CDR3 protein comes from TCRdb applying MiXCR to the 5' RACE reads. The sample lists over 40,000 distinct CDR3 sequences; roughly 10% were seen once. This clonotype was picked up many times. This material consisted of PBMCs, taken at follow-up. The clonotype originates from a male donor with early-stage non-small cell lung cancer.

Here the CDR3 reads CASSVTSGAGRETQYF. CDR3 DNA sequence: TGCGCCAGCAGTGTAACTAGCGGGGCCGGAAGAGAGACCCAGTACTTC. This chain uses TRBV5-1 with TRBJ2-5; 10 nucleotides line up with TRBD2. Germline V CDR1 and CDR2: SGHRS, YFSETQ. The CDR3 extends over 16 amino acids. The trim removed 5 bases at V and 4 bases at J, leaving 11 bases unmatched.